This passage covers 4 T cell receptor beta chains from one sample sequenced in a study of radiotherapy plus CTLA-4 blockade in lung cancer. The repertoire was sequenced with immunoSEQ multiplex PCR; TCRdb's copy has only in-frame clones and lacks some. Found here are about 46,000 clones, around 75% of them singletons; the top ten hold 8.5%. Sequencing used peripheral blood, obtained from a patient treated with radiotherapy plus ipilimumab. Receptors were obtained from a human donor with non-small cell lung cancer who had a complete response to radiotherapy plus ipilimumab.

The V call is TRBV6-1, the J call TRBJ2-3, with D tentatively TRBD1 (5 bases). This CDR3 comprises 15 residues. Germline-derived CDR1 and CDR2 are MNHNS and SASEGT. The ends were cut back, 8 bases at V and 4 bases at J, with 19 bases in the middle. Here the CDR3 DNA reads TGTGCCAGCTGCGATGTGGGGCTGCAAGCAGATACGCAGTATTTT. Translating gives CASCDVGLQADTQYF.

A few counts support this clone. The chain couples TRBV6-6 to TRBJ1-1, with TRBD1 matching 7 bases. CDR1 MNHNY and CDR2 SVGAGI come from the germline V gene (reference sequence). V lost 6 bases and J lost 1; bases outside the gene matches: 5. This CDR3 is 14 amino acids long. CDR3 region: CASSLQGSNTEAFF. The CDR3 DNA is TGTGCCAGCAGCCTACAGGGGTCGAACACTGAAGCTTTCTTT.

The V call is TRBV5-6, the J call TRBJ1-4; 8 bases match TRBD1. The ends lost 3 bases at V and 0 bases at J; junction bases unmatched: 4. The CDR3 has 16 amino acids. Germline CDR1 reads SGHDT; CDR2 reads YYEEEE. The chain's CDR3 is CASSYRGYATNEKLFF. The DNA of the CDR3 is TGTGCCAGCAGCTACAGGGGGTATGCAACTAATGAAAAACTGTTTTTT. The whole variable domain, remainder taken from reference TRBV5-6 and TRBJ1-4, is DAGVTQSPTHLIKTRGQQVTLRCSPKSGHDTVSWYQQALGQGPQFIFQYYEEEERQRGNFPDRFSGHQFPNYSSELNVNALLLGDSALYLCASSYRGYATNEKLFFGSGTQLSVL.

V usage is TRBV6-5 and J usage is TRBJ2-1; no reliable D call. CDR1 is MNHEY and CDR2 is SVGAGI in the germline V gene. This CDR3 is 13 amino acids long. V gave up 5 bases and J gave up 6 bases, with 11 bases separating them. DNA of the CDR3: TGTGCCAGCAGTCTAGGAGAGCTCAATGAGCAGTTCTTC. It encodes CASSLGELNEQFF.